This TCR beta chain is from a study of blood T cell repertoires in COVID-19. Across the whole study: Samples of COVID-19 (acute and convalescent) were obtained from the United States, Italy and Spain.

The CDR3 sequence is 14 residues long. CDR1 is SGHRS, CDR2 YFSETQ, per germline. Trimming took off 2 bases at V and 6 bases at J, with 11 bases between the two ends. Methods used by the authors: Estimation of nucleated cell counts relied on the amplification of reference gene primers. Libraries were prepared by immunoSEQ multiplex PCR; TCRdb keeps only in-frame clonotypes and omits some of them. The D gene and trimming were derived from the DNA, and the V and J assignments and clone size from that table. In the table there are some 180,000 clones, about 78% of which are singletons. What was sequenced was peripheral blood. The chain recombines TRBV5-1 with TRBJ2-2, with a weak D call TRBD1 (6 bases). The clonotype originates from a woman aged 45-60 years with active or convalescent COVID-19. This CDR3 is CASSLDRSAGELFF. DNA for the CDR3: TGCGCCAGCAGCTTAGACAGGTCCGCCGGGGAGCTGTTTTTT. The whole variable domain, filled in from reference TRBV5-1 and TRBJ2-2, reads KAGVTQTPRYLIKTRGQQVTLSCSPISGHRSVSWYQQTPGQGLQFLFEYFSETQRNKGNFPGRFSGRQFSNSRSEMNVSTLELGDSALYLCASSLDRSAGELFFGEGSRLTVL.